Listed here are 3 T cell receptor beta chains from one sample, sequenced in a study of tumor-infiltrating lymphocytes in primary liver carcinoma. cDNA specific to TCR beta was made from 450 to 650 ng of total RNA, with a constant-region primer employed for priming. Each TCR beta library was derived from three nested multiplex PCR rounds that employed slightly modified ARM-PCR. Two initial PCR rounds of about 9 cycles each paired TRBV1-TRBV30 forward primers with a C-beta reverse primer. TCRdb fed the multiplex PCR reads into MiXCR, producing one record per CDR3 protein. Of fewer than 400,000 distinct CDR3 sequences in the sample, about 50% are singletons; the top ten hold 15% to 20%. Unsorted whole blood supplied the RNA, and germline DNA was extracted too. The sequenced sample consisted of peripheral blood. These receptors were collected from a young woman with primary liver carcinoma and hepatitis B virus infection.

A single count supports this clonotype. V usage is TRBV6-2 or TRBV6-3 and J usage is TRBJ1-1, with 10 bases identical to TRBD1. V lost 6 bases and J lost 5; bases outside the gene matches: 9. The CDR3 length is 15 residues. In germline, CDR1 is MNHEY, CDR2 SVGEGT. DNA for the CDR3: TGTGCCAGCAGCCAATCTGACAGGGGGCGGACTGAAGCTTTCTTT. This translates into CASSQSDRGRTEAFF.

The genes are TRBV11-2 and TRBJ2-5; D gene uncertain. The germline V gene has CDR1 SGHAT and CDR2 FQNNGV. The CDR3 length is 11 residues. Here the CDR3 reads CGGSYVETQYF. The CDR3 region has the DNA TGTGGCGGCAGCTATGTGGAGACCCAGTACTTC.

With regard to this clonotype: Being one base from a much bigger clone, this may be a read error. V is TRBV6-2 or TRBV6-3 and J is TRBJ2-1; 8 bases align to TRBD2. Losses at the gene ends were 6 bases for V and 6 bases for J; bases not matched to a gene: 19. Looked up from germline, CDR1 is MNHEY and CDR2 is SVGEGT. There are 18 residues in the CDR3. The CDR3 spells CASSFYPGLEGSGNEQFF. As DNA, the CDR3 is TGTGCCAGCAGCTTTTATCCGGGACTAGAGGGGTCCGGCAATGAGCAGTTCTTC.